Each of the 32 T cell receptor beta chains below was sequenced from the same sample in a study of T cells in Graves' hyperthyroidism and ophthalmopathy. TCR beta CDR3 regions were amplified from RNA. The HTBI primer set served for first-round RT-PCR of the TCR CDR3. TCRdb reprocessed the multiplex PCR reads via MiXCR and lists one record per CDR3 protein. The repertoire holds 140,000 or so distinct CDR3 sequences, with about 20% as singletons. Sequenced: blood. The origin of the receptors is a woman aged 50 to 65 with Graves' hyperthyroidism that later progressed to Graves' ophthalmopathy.

In its sample, this clonotype was seen many times. The V and J genes are TRBV20-1 and TRBJ2-1; 9 bases are a match to TRBD2. Germline CDR1 reads DFQATT; CDR2 reads SNEGSKA (reference sequence). With 3 bases clipped from V and 6 bases from J, the junction kept 6 bases outside the gene matches. The CDR3 sequence is 14 residues long. The CDR3 DNA follows: TGCAGTGCTAGTTCTCTAGCGGGAAGCAATGAGCAGTTCTTC. Its protein is CSASSLAGSNEQFF.

There are many counts of this clonotype. The CDR3 loop reads CASRSSGRASFSISFF. CDR3 DNA: TGTGCCAGCAGATCTAGCGGGAGGGCTAGTTTTTCCATTTCGTTCTTC. The chain carries TRBV11-2 and TRBJ2-1; 12 bases agree with TRBD2. Per germline, CDR1 SGHAT and CDR2 FQNNGV. This CDR3 contains 16 residues. Trimming at V came to 6 bases and at J to 15 bases, leaving 18 bases not matched to a gene.

This chain connects TRBV19 to TRBJ2-2, with 10 bases that match TRBD1. This CDR3 is 15 amino acids long. V was clipped by 3 bases and J by 6 bases; unmatched bases: 4. The germline gives CDR1 LNHDA, CDR2 SQIVND (reference sequence). The CDR3 nucleotides read TGTGCCAGTAGTATTATCGGACAGGGGGCCGGGGAGCTGTTTTTT. It is translated as CASSIIGQGAGELFF.

This clonotype has at least ten counts. This sequence joins TRBV20-1 and TRBJ1-1; D is perhaps TRBD1 (6 bases). Trimming took off 6 bases at V and 0 bases at J, with 17 bases between the two ends. The germline gives CDR1 DFQATT, CDR2 SNEGSKA (reference sequence). The CDR3 runs 15 residues. The CDR3 region has the DNA TGCAGTGCGGCATGGGGGCCAACCCTGAACACTGAAGCTTTCTTT. It codes for CSAAWGPTLNTEAFF.

J is TRBJ2-5 and V is TRBV28; D is perhaps TRBD1 (5 bases). V dropped 2 bases and J dropped 5 bases, with 9 bases sitting between them. CDR3 length equals 13 residues. CDR1 is MDHEN and CDR2 is SYDVKM in the germline V gene. Written as DNA, the CDR3 is TGTGCCAGCAGTTTACAGGGTTTTGAGACCCAGTACTTC. Amino acids: CASSLQGFETQYF.

This clonotype was detected many times. The J gene is TRBJ1-5, the V gene TRBV3-1; no clear D gene. CDR3 length equals 15 residues. The germline V gene has CDR1 LGHDT and CDR2 YNNKEL (reference sequence). Trimming cost V 0 bases and J 3 bases, with 9 bases left between them. CDR3 amino acids: CASSQDLGPNQPQHF. The CDR3 DNA sequence: TGTGCCAGCAGCCAAGATTTGGGTCCCAATCAGCCCCAGCATTTT.

Ten or more counts support this clonotype. The chain carries TRBV28 and TRBJ1-5, with TRBD1 identical over 10 bases. Per the germline V gene, CDR1 is MDHEN and CDR2 is SYDVKM. Trimming took 8 bases from V and 7 from J; bases not matched to a gene: 5. There are 13 residues in the CDR3. CDR3 in DNA: TGTGCCAGCGGCTTGACAGGGGGCCAGCCCCAGCATTTT. It yields the protein CASGLTGGQPQHF. Full variable domain (outside the CDR3, taken from reference TRBV28 and TRBJ1-5): DVKVTQSSRYLVKRTGEKVFLECVQDMDHENMFWYRQDPGLGLRLIYFSYDVKMKEKGDIPEGYSVSREKKERFSLILESASTNQTSMYLCASGLTGGQPQHFGDGTRLSIL.

This chain uses TRBV5-6 with TRBJ2-5, with 10 positions matching TRBD1. CDR3 length: 13 residues. V lost 4 bases, J lost 14 bases, and 11 bases stayed unmatched. Germline values: CDR1 SGHDT, CDR2 YYEEEE. The CDR3 here is CASSASRDRGRYF. CDR3 coding DNA: TGTGCCAGCAGCGCTTCCCGGGACAGGGGTCGCTACTTC.

This chain joins TRBV7-3 and TRBJ2-3; D gene ambiguous. The CDR3 contains 13 residues. V gave up 4 bases and J gave up 2 bases, with 7 bases separating them. Germline assignment: CDR1 SGHTA and CDR2 FQGTGA. CDR3 nucleotides: TGTGCCAGCAGCTCCCGCCTCACAGATACGCAGTATTTT. It encodes CASSSRLTDTQYF.

The chain combines TRBV7-9 with TRBJ1-3; 7 nucleotides match TRBD1. Unmatched junction bases numbered 13, after V lost 7 bases and J lost 4 bases. CDR1 SEHNR and CDR2 FQNEAQ come from the germline V gene (reference sequence). This CDR3 has 16 amino acids. CDR3 amino acids: CASTRQGSGEGNTIYF. The CDR3 coding sequence is TGTGCCAGCACCCGACAGGGATCCGGCGAGGGAAACACCATATATTTT.

This clonotype has ten or more counts. This sequence joins TRBV5-1 and TRBJ1-6; no firm D call. There are 16 residues in the CDR3. CDR1 and CDR2 (germline): SGHRS, YFSETQ. Trimming cost V 3 bases and J 4 bases, with 14 bases left between them. The CDR3 is CASSSLDPRYNSPLHF. In DNA, the CDR3 is TGCGCCAGCAGCTCCCTGGACCCAAGATATAATTCACCCCTCCACTTT.

This chain links TRBV29-1 with TRBJ2-1, with 7 positions matching TRBD2. The ends lost 4 bases at V and 7 bases at J; junction bases unmatched: 7. The germline CDR1 and CDR2 sequences are SQVTM and ANQGSEA. This CDR3 is built from 13 residues. The CDR3 region is CSVVTGGWNEQFF. The CDR3 DNA follows: TGCAGCGTTGTTACCGGGGGGTGGAATGAGCAGTTCTTC.

DNA of the CDR3: TGTGCCAGCAGTTCAGGGGGGCTGGCACAAATAGGGACCCAGTACTTC. Translating gives CASSSGGLAQIGTQYF. The rearrangement uses TRBV5-6 and TRBJ2-5; possible D gene TRBD1, 7 bases. The CDR3 spans 16 residues. Germline-derived CDR1 and CDR2 are SGHDT and YYEEEE. Trimming pared 5 bases from V and 7 bases from J, leaving 24 bases between.

The V gene is TRBV3-1, the J gene TRBJ2-3; perhaps TRBD2 as D (5 bases). The V gene's germline CDR1 is LGHDT and CDR2 YNNKEL (reference sequence). The CDR3 has 13 residues. V lost 5 bases and J lost 4, with 10 bases in between. In DNA form, the CDR3 reads TGTGCCAGCAGCTTAGAGGGCCCAGATACGCAGTATTTT. Its translation is CASSLEGPDTQYF.

This chain uses TRBV5-1 with TRBJ2-1; D is ambiguous. The V end lost 5 bases, the J end lost 1 base, and 10 bases lay between the germline ends. CDR1 is SGHRS and CDR2 is YFSETQ in the germline V gene. This CDR3 has 14 amino acids. CDR3: CASRDSASYNEQFF. The CDR3 nucleotides read TGCGCCAGCAGGGATTCGGCATCCTACAATGAGCAGTTCTTC.

This chain uses TRBV18 with TRBJ2-1, with TRBD2 identical over 12 bases. The germline V gene encodes CDR1 KGHSH and CDR2 LQKENI. CDR3 length equals 17 residues. After removal of 3 bases from V and 7 bases from J, the junction contained 10 bases not matched to a gene. The CDR3 region has the DNA TGTGCCAGCTCACCCCGCCCTAGCGGGGGGGGGAGGAATGAGCAGTTCTTC. Translated: CASSPRPSGGGRNEQFF.

Only a few counts were recorded for this clonotype. The rearrangement links TRBV7-8 to TRBJ2-3; D is perhaps TRBD2 (5 bases). Germline V gene lookup returns CDR1 SGHVS and CDR2 FQNEAQ. V was pared by 1 base and J by 0 bases, with 26 bases between. The CDR3 has 21 residues. DNA for the CDR3: TGTGCCAGCAGCTTAGGGATTGGGGTGTCGGTGGGCGGGTCGAGCACAGATACGCAGTATTTT. Protein product: CASSLGIGVSVGGSSTDTQYF.

This clonotype has at least ten counts. The genes are TRBV7-8 and TRBJ2-3, with no clear D. The CDR3 consists of 14 residues. V lost 7 bases and J 0 bases, leaving 11 bases between the germline ends. Looked up from germline, CDR1 is SGHVS and CDR2 is FQNEAQ. CDR3 sequence (DNA): TGTGCCAGCACCCGTCGCAGTAGCACAGATACGCAGTATTTT. Amino acids: CASTRRSSTDTQYF.

The sample holds many counts of this clonotype. The chain couples TRBV28 to TRBJ1-2; D might be TRBD1 (5 bases). The CDR3 is 15 residues long. Germline CDR1 reads MDHEN; CDR2 reads SYDVKM. V gave up 5 bases and J gave up 2 bases, with 15 bases separating them. For the CDR3, the DNA is TGTGCCAGCAGTCCCCCCCTCGGGGCAAACTATGGCTACACCTTC. Amino acid sequence: CASSPPLGANYGYTF.

In this sample, this clonotype turned up a few times. Its ends do not fully match the called genes, so a read error is possible. In nucleotides, the CDR3 is TGTGCCGGCAGAGGATTAGCGGGAGGCCGCTCCTACGAGCAGTACTTC. Its translation: CAGRGLAGGRSYEQYF. The rearrangement uses TRBV2 and TRBJ2-7, with 10 bases identical to TRBD2. Germline CDR1 is SNHLY and CDR2 is FYNNEI. This CDR3 has 16 residues.

The rearrangement joins TRBV12-3 or TRBV12-4 to TRBJ2-1, with 10 nucleotides matching TRBD1. V lost 5 bases to trimming and J lost 9 bases; unmatched junction nucleotides: 10. The CDR3 sequence is 15 residues long. The CDR3 spells CASSPRDRGGIEQFF. CDR3 sequence (DNA): TGTGCCAGCAGTCCAAGGGACAGGGGCGGCATTGAGCAGTTCTTC.

This sequence joins TRBV12-3 or TRBV12-4 and TRBJ1-1, with TRBD1 identical over 11 bases. The CDR3 totals 17 residues. The trim removed 6 bases at V and 3 bases at J, leaving 12 bases unmatched. This CDR3 is CASRLGQGGEQYTEAFF. In DNA form, the CDR3 reads TGTGCCAGCAGATTGGGACAGGGGGGAGAGCAGTACACTGAAGCTTTCTTT.

This clonotype appeared many times. The V call is TRBV15, the J call TRBJ2-3; D is ambiguous. The CDR3 consists of 16 residues. Germline assignment: CDR1 LNHNV and CDR2 YYDKDF (reference sequence). The germline V and J ends were trimmed by 2 bases and 0 bases, with 12 bases remaining between them. DNA for the CDR3: TGTGCCACCAGCAGATCCCAAGAGATTAGCACAGATACGCAGTATTTT. This encodes CATSRSQEISTDTQYF.

Ten or more counts support this clonotype. The chain employs TRBV7-3 and TRBJ2-1; perhaps D is TRBD1 or TRBD2 (5 bases each). V dropped 5 bases and J dropped 0 bases, with 17 bases sitting between them. Germline lookup yields CDR1 SGHTA and CDR2 FQGTGA. CDR3 length: 17 amino acids. CDR3 sequence: CASSPFGAGSSYNEQFF. The CDR3 region has the DNA TGTGCCAGCAGCCCCTTTGGGGCAGGGAGCTCCTACAATGAGCAGTTCTTC.

This clonotype was recorded a few times. This chain connects TRBV20-1 to TRBJ1-4; maybe TRBD1 (5 bases). CDR3 length equals 13 residues. CDR1 DFQATT and CDR2 SNEGSKA come from the germline V gene (reference sequence). The V gene lost 5 bases and the J gene lost 7 bases, with 14 bases spanning the gap. CDR3 coding DNA: TGCAGTGCTCAACACGGCGGGGGTGAAAAACTGTTTTTT. Translation: CSAQHGGGEKLFF.

This chain links TRBV27 with TRBJ2-3; TRBD2 is a possible D gene (6 bases). The CDR3 has 16 residues. Per the germline V gene, CDR1 is MNHEY and CDR2 is SMNVEV (reference sequence). V lost 1 base to trimming and J lost 5 bases, with 16 bases between them. In nucleotides, the CDR3 is TGTGCCAGCAGTTTATGGGGTAGCGGCCTCGGAGATACGCAGTATTTT. It codes for CASSLWGSGLGDTQYF.

V gene TRBV6-2 or TRBV6-3 combines with J gene TRBJ1-1; tentative D call: TRBD1 (6 bases). The germline V gene has CDR1 MNHEY and CDR2 SVGEGT. The V end was cut by 4 bases, the J end by 4 bases, with 10 bases between. The CDR3 totals 13 residues. This CDR3 is CASSSGVGTEAFF. The CDR3 coding sequence is TGTGCCAGCAGTTCAGGGGTGGGCACTGAAGCTTTCTTT.

This clonotype was observed once. This may arise from a read error, as a much more abundant clone is one base away. Written as DNA, the CDR3 is TGTGCCAGCAGGGATATAGCGGGCTACGATGAGCAGTTCTTC. It codes for CASRDIAGYDEQFF. The chain is built from TRBV6-1 and TRBJ2-1; the match to TRBD2 covers 7 bases. CDR1 MNHNS and CDR2 SASEGT come from the germline V gene. The CDR3 sequence is 14 residues long.

The table lists this clonotype with many counts. The chain is built from TRBV7-3 and TRBJ2-3; possible D gene TRBD1, 6 bases. Germline CDR1 is SGHTA and CDR2 is FQGTGA. The CDR3 is made up of 15 amino acids. V lost 5 bases and J 1 base, leaving 13 bases between the germline ends. CDR3 amino acids: CASSPDSSGTDTQYF. CDR3 bases: TGTGCCAGCAGCCCGGACAGTTCCGGCACAGATACGCAGTATTTT.

This clonotype was seen repeatedly, ten times or more. This chain connects TRBV20-1 to TRBJ2-3; 7 positions agree with TRBD2. The germline CDR1 and CDR2 sequences are DFQATT and SNEGSKA (reference sequence). The CDR3 spans 18 residues. With V trimmed by 6 bases and J by 6 bases, 24 bases remained unmatched. In nucleotides, the CDR3 is TGCAGTGCCCCAAGAGCGGGTATGGGCGGGAGAAATTGGGATACGCAGTATTTT. It translates to CSAPRAGMGGRNWDTQYF.

The table lists this clonotype with a few counts. V usage is TRBV4-1 and J usage is TRBJ2-5; no definite D call. Germline-derived CDR1 and CDR2 are MGHRA and YSYEKL. The CDR3 sequence is 15 residues long. V lost 4 bases, J lost 1 base, and 13 bases lay in between. The CDR3 region is CASSRHSNGQETQYF. Written as DNA, the CDR3 is TGCGCCAGCAGCCGTCACTCTAACGGCCAAGAGACCCAGTACTTC.

Ten or more counts support this clonotype. The chain recombines TRBV6-2 or TRBV6-3 with TRBJ2-7; TRBD1 matches at 8 bases. V was clipped by 0 bases and J by 0 bases; unmatched bases: 13. The CDR3 has 19 amino acids. Germline assignment: CDR1 MNHEY and CDR2 SVGEGT. Written as DNA, the CDR3 is TGTGCCAGCAGTTACTCGGACAGGGTAACGCGTCACCGCTCCTACGAGCAGTACTTC. Translation: CASSYSDRVTRHRSYEQYF.